Below, 21 T cell receptor beta chains from the same sample are listed, as sequenced in a study of T cells after yellow fever vaccination. One entry per CDR3 protein results from TCRdb running MiXCR on the 5' RACE reads. The repertoire holds about 550,000 distinct CDR3 sequences, with roughly 19% as singletons. Sequencing used PBMCs, obtained 15 days after the yellow fever booster vaccination. All receptors derive from a man aged 30-40 years who received the YFV17D yellow fever vaccine.

This clonotype was found a few times. The chain uses TRBV5-1 and TRBJ2-4; TRBD2 agrees at 10 bases. Unmatched junction bases numbered 13, after V lost 3 bases and J lost 4 bases. The CDR3 consists of 18 residues. In germline, CDR1 is SGHRS, CDR2 YFSETQ. CDR3 amino acids: CASSSRPPGLALKNIQYF. DNA for the CDR3: TGCGCCAGCAGCTCACGACCTCCGGGACTAGCGTTGAAAAACATTCAGTACTTC. Full variable domain (outside the CDR3, taken from reference TRBV5-1 and TRBJ2-4): KAGVTQTPRYLIKTRGQQVTLSCSPISGHRSVSWYQQTPGQGLQFLFEYFSETQRNKGNFPGRFSGRQFSNSRSEMNVSTLELGDSALYLCASSSRPPGLALKNIQYFGAGTRLSVL.

In its sample, this clonotype was seen a few times. This chain joins TRBV20-1 and TRBJ2-1; TRBD2 matches at 10 bases. Germline values: CDR1 DFQATT, CDR2 SNEGSKA (reference sequence). Trimming cost V 3 bases and J 6 bases; bases outside gene matches: 8. The CDR3 is 15 amino acids. CDR3 sequence reads: CSASPAGGPANEQFF. CDR3 bases: TGCAGTGCTAGCCCAGCGGGAGGGCCGGCCAATGAGCAGTTCTTC.

This clonotype was detected once. The chain is built from TRBV20-1 and TRBJ2-1; 14 bases map to TRBD2. CDR1 DFQATT and CDR2 SNEGSKA come from the germline V gene (reference sequence). The CDR3 covers 17 residues. V trimming: 6 bases; J trimming: 1 base; junction bases outside the gene matches: 8. The CDR3 region is CSAGTSGSGGSYNEQFF. In nucleotides, the CDR3 is TGCAGTGCCGGGACTAGCGGGAGTGGAGGTTCCTACAATGAGCAGTTCTTC.

The chain recombines TRBV14 with TRBJ2-2; D is ambiguous. In germline, CDR1 is SGHDN, CDR2 FVKESK. The CDR3 extends over 13 amino acids. The germline V and J ends were trimmed by 4 bases and 6 bases, with 9 bases remaining between them. CDR3: CASSRVGSGELFF. The CDR3 coding sequence is TGTGCCAGCAGCCGGGTGGGTTCCGGGGAGCTGTTTTTT.

CDR3 DNA sequence: TGTGCCAGCAGCCAAGAGGGGACCCCAACCAATGAGCAGTTCTTC. Its translation is CASSQEGTPTNEQFF. This chain joins TRBV4-2 and TRBJ2-1; TRBD1 or TRBD2 may be the D gene (5 bases each). Looked up from germline, CDR1 is LGHNA and CDR2 is YNFKEQ. Trimming took off 0 bases at V and 6 bases at J, with 12 bases between the two ends. The CDR3 is made up of 15 amino acids.

There are a few counts of this clonotype. The chain links TRBV24-1 to TRBJ2-2, with 9 bases aligning to TRBD1. The CDR3 has 18 residues. Germline CDR1 KGHDR, CDR2 SFDVKD. Trimming removed 5 bases from V and 2 bases from J; junction bases left unmatched: 11. Here the CDR3 reads CATSAATGTGINTGELFF. The DNA for the CDR3 is TGTGCCACCAGTGCGGCGACCGGGACAGGGATTAACACCGGGGAGCTGTTTTTT.

The J gene is TRBJ1-5, the V gene TRBV4-3; no firm D call. Trimming pared 1 base from V and 7 bases from J, leaving 8 bases between. The CDR3 extends over 13 amino acids. Germline V gene data show CDR1 as LGHNA and CDR2 as YSLEER. The CDR3 DNA reads TGCGCCAGCAGCCAAGTACGGGGACAGCCCCAGCATTTT. Amino acid sequence: CASSQVRGQPQHF.

In this sample, this clonotype turned up a few times. V is TRBV4-2 and J is TRBJ2-4, with unresolved D. Trimming removed 0 bases at V and 9 bases at J, with 12 bases between. The V gene's germline CDR1 is LGHNA and CDR2 YNFKEQ. The CDR3 length is 14 residues. The chain's CDR3 is CASSQELSAIIQYF. The CDR3 region has the DNA TGTGCCAGCAGCCAAGAACTGTCTGCAATCATTCAGTACTTC.

V and J are TRBV12-3 or TRBV12-4 and TRBJ1-4, with D unresolved. The length of the CDR3 is 14 residues. The V gene lost 2 bases and the J gene lost 8 bases, with 12 bases spanning the gap. CDR3 DNA sequence: TGTGCCAGCAGTTTAAGGGCCAGTCGAGAAAAACTGTTTTTT. Translating it yields CASSLRASREKLFF.

This clonotype has a handful of counts. V and J are TRBV6-5 and TRBJ1-2, with 7 positions matching TRBD1. The CDR3 covers 15 residues. V lost 0 bases to trimming and J lost 3 bases; unmatched junction nucleotides: 4. Germline V gene lookup returns CDR1 MNHEY and CDR2 SVGAGI. Here the CDR3 DNA reads TGTGCCAGCAGTTACTCAGGACAGGCCTACTATGGCTACACCTTC. The encoded protein is CASSYSGQAYYGYTF.

The chain joins TRBV29-1 to TRBJ2-1; D possibly corresponds to TRBD2 (6 bases). V was pared by 4 bases and J by 2 bases, with 12 bases between. The CDR3 covers 14 residues. Germline values: CDR1 SQVTM, CDR2 ANQGSEA. The CDR3 DNA is TGCAGCGTTGTGGGGGGAGTAACCTACAATGAGCAGTTCTTC. Amino acids: CSVVGGVTYNEQFF.

This clonotype was recorded a few times. J is TRBJ1-5 and V is TRBV12-3 or TRBV12-4; D perhaps matches TRBD1 (6 bases). Trimming removed 2 bases from V and 5 bases from J, with 10 bases in between. CDR3 size: 14 residues. CDR3 DNA: TGTGCCAGCAGTTTAACGGGGGCTTATCAGCCCCAGCATTTT. It specifies CASSLTGAYQPQHF.

V gene TRBV9 combines with J gene TRBJ2-5, with 13 nucleotides matching TRBD2. CDR1 is SGDLS and CDR2 is YYNGEE in the germline V gene. Unmatched junction bases numbered 5, after V lost 3 bases and J lost 3 bases. The CDR3 totals 16 residues. For the CDR3, the DNA is TGTGCCAGCAGCGCCGGACTAGCGGGAGATGAAGAGACCCAGTACTTC. It encodes CASSAGLAGDEETQYF. Using reference TRBV9 and TRBJ2-5 for the parts outside the CDR3, the full variable domain is DSGVTQTPKHLITATGQRVTLRCSPRSGDLSVYWYQQSLDQGLQFLIQYYNGEERAKGNILERFSAQQFPDLHSELNLSSLELGDSALYFCASSAGLAGDEETQYFGPGTRLLVL.

The chain combines TRBV7-6 with TRBJ1-1; D call uncertain. The germline V and J ends were trimmed by 2 bases and 1 base, with 5 bases remaining between them. Germline values: CDR1 SGHVS, CDR2 FNYEAQ. The CDR3 spans 13 residues. The CDR3 coding sequence is TGTGCCAGCAGCTTAAAGGCGAACACTGAAGCTTTCTTT. Translated: CASSLKANTEAFF.

The rearrangement joins TRBV6-5 to TRBJ2-2, with 11 bases identical to TRBD2. The junction had 1 base not matched to a gene; V was cut back by 2 bases and J by 2 bases. Germline CDR1 MNHEY, CDR2 SVGAGI. The CDR3 runs 16 residues. Written as DNA, the CDR3 is TGTGCCAGCAGTTACGGACTAGCGGGCAACACCGGGGAGCTGTTTTTT. Encoded protein: CASSYGLAGNTGELFF.

This clonotype showed up just a few times. The genes are TRBV5-1 and TRBJ2-1; D gene uncertain. Germline lookup yields CDR1 SGHRS and CDR2 YFSETQ. The CDR3 runs to 17 residues. Trimming pared 4 bases from V and 0 bases from J, leaving 17 bases between. This CDR3 is CASSPAKTTSSYNEQFF. The CDR3 DNA reads as TGCGCCAGCAGCCCCGCTAAGACCACAAGCTCCTACAATGAGCAGTTCTTC.

This clonotype was detected a few times. V is TRBV5-1 and J is TRBJ2-5, with TRBD2 matching over 8 bases. Germline V CDR1 and CDR2: SGHRS, YFSETQ. Losses at the gene ends were 4 bases for V and 5 bases for J; bases not matched to a gene: 7. This CDR3 has 14 amino acids. In DNA, the CDR3 is TGCGCCAGCAGCGACCCCCGGGAGGGTGAGACCCAGTACTTC. Its protein product is CASSDPREGETQYF.

This clonotype was observed a handful of times. The chain couples TRBV14 to TRBJ1-1, with 8 bases matching TRBD1. The CDR3 contains 16 residues. V shed 4 bases, J shed 1 base, and the junction held 8 bases outside the gene matches. Germline V lookup: CDR1 SGHDN, CDR2 FVKESK. The CDR3 bases are TGTGCCAGCAGCCGGGGACAGGTGACGGCGAACACTGAAGCTTTCTTT. It yields the protein CASSRGQVTANTEAFF.

The chain combines TRBV7-2 with TRBJ2-4; D ambiguous. The V gene lost 1 base and the J gene lost 7 bases, with 5 bases spanning the gap. The CDR3 loop spans 12 amino acids. CDR1 is SGHTA and CDR2 is FQGNSA in the germline V gene. The CDR3 reads CASSLGSNIQYF. The CDR3, as DNA: TGTGCCAGCAGCTTAGGTTCGAACATTCAGTACTTC.

The genes are TRBV7-3 and TRBJ2-5; either TRBD1 or TRBD2 may fit D (5 bases each). The V end lost 5 bases, the J end lost 4 bases, and 14 bases lay between the germline ends. The CDR3 consists of 14 residues. Per the germline V gene, CDR1 is SGHTA and CDR2 is FQGTGA. CDR3: CASSPGTGPETQYF. CDR3 DNA: TGTGCCAGCAGCCCGGGAACGGGACCAGAGACCCAGTACTTC.

The chain combines TRBV20-1 with TRBJ2-1; 13 nucleotides agree with TRBD2. This CDR3 has 16 amino acids. CDR1 DFQATT and CDR2 SNEGSKA come from the germline V gene (reference sequence). After removal of 3 bases from V and 8 bases from J, the junction contained 10 bases not matched to a gene. The CDR3 DNA follows: TGCAGTGCTAGTAACCCACTAGCGGGAGGGCCCGATGAGCAGTTCTTC. Its translation is CSASNPLAGGPDEQFF.